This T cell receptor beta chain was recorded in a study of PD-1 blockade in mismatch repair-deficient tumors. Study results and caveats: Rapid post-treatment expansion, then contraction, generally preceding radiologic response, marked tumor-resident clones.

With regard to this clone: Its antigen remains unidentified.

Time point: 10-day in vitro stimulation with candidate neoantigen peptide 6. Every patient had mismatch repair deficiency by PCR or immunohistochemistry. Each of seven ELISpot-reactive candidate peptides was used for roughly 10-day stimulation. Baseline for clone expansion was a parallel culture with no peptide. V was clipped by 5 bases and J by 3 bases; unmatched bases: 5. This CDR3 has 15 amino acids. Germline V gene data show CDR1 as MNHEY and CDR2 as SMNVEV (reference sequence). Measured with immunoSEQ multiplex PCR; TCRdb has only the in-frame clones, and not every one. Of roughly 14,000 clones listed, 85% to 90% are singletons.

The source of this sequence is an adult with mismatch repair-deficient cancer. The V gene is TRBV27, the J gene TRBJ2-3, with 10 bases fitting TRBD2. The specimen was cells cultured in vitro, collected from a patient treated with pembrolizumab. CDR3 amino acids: CASSHLAGGTDTQYF. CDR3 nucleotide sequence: TGTGCCAGCAGTCACTTAGCGGGAGGAACAGATACGCAGTATTTT.